A selection of T cell receptor beta chains follows, all from one sample in a study of T cell clones after liver transplantation. Sequenced by immunoSEQ multiplex PCR; TCRdb stores in-frame clones only, minus some. The profile covers more than 15,000 clones, with over 70% appearing a single time and 10% to 15% taken by the ten largest. The material was CD8+ T cells from blood, obtained before liver transplant. All receptors derive from a human donor who received a liver transplant. The conserved cysteine and the conserved F or W are not part of the CDR3 here.

v_gene,CDR3aa
TRBV28,ASSFGGSGHEQY
TRBV28,ASSIGTSYEQY
TRBV5-6,ASSSGTGRNEQF
TRBV7-8,ASSPMGDYEQY
TRBV2,AIWDFGANVLT
TRBV5-1,ASSLTGAGEAF
TRBV27,ASSLLPPGLAGGSYNEQF
TRBV5-1,ASRADGTGSPGYT
TRBV6-1,ASSETLRLYRPLLYEQY
TRBV6-1,ASSERNGQEAF
TRBV9,ASSVGSSGANVLT
TRBV7-9,ASSLSGSLEGYT
TRBV28,ASRPPGGKDNEQF
TRBV5-1,ASSLTGTDTQY
TRBV12-5,ASGRTSGREMVNIQY
TRBV18,ASSSGQSRGYGYT
TRBV7-8,ASRSTSGYTQY
TRBV27,ASSMWESSELF
TRBV29-1,SVADRDWGEQF
TRBV9,ASSPGSRYEQY
TRBV10-3,AIGEGASEQF
TRBV19,ASSIGALWGETQY
TRBV10-1,ASSESVAGPSDEAF
TRBV7-9,ASSSRLAIDTQY
TRBV14,ASSQDGSNPYGSYSRDYEQY
TRBV7-9,ASRQLQDTQY
TRBV5-6,ASRPWGGLGEDYGYT
TRBV7-9,ASSSSGTGTSHYGYT
TRBV7-6,ASSLVAGTSVYNEQF
TRBV27,ASSRSLRGGYT
TRBV4-1,ASSQGQGFYPIDYEQY
TRBV4-1,ASSHISGMEDEQF
TRBV13,ASSASPGSGTNEKLF
TRBV5-4,ASSPSYEQY
TRBV19,ASTPWGLGEMNTEAF